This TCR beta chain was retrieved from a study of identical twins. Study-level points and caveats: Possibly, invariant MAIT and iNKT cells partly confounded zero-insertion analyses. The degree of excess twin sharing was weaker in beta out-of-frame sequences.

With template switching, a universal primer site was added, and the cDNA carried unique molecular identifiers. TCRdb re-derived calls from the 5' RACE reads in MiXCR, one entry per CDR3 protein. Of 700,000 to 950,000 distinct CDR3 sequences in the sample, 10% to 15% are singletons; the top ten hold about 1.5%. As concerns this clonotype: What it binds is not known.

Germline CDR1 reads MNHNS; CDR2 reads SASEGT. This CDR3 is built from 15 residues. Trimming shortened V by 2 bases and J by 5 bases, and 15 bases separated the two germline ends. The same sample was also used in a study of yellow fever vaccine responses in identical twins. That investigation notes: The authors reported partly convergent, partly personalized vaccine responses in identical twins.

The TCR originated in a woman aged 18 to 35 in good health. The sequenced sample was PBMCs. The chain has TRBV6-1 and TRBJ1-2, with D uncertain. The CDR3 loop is CASSELSSPSYGYTF. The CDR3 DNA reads TGTGCCAGCAGTGAACTAAGTTCCCCCTCTTATGGCTACACCTTC.